A single sample gave rise to the 22 T cell receptor beta chains below, sequenced in a study of CD8+ T cells in alopecia areata. As to treatment: oral pan-JAK inhibitor, 5-10 mg twice daily. RNA was isolated and reverse transcribed to cDNA, the sequencing template. Clones were read by immunoSEQ multiplex PCR, and TCRdb kept only the in-frame ones, dropping some. The table includes around 190,000 clones, 55% to 70% detected once. Sequencing was performed on CD4+ T cells sorted from blood, taken at week 4, from a patient treated with tofacitinib. The receptor source for this set is a human donor with alopecia areata.

This chain connects TRBV13 to TRBJ2-7, with D possibly being TRBD2 (6 bases). The V and J ends lost 0 bases and 6 bases respectively, with 9 bases between them. Germline CDR1 reads PRHDT; CDR2 reads FYEKMQ (reference sequence). CDR3 length: 13 residues. The CDR3 loop is CASSLGRRGEQYF. The CDR3 DNA reads as TGTGCCAGCAGCTTAGGCAGGAGGGGCGAGCAGTACTTC.

The chain links TRBV10-3 to TRBJ2-7, with 9 nucleotides matching TRBD1. The germline V gene encodes CDR1 ENHRY and CDR2 SYGVKD. J lost 2 bases, V lost 2 bases, and 10 bases had no gene match. The CDR3 extends over 17 amino acids. This CDR3 reads CAISEPGQGTTTYEQYF. CDR3 DNA: TGTGCCATCAGTGAGCCGGGACAGGGAACAACTACCTACGAGCAGTACTTC.

J is TRBJ1-4 and V is TRBV23-1; TRBD1 aligns across 7 bases. TRBV23-1 is an ORF for which the function is uncertain. This CDR3 contains 16 residues. V shed 6 bases and J 7 bases; nucleotides not matched to a gene: 14. CDR3 residues: CASRAEQGGRGEKLFF. CDR3 nucleotides: TGCGCCAGCAGGGCTGAGCAGGGGGGGCGCGGTGAAAAACTGTTTTTT.

J is TRBJ2-1 and V is TRBV4-3; tentatively, D is TRBD2 (5 bases). The CDR3 runs 15 residues. Trimming shortened V by 3 bases and J by 7 bases, and 16 bases separated the two germline ends. In germline, CDR1 is LGHNA, CDR2 YSLEER. The CDR3 here is CASSQKRAEGNEQFF. DNA for the CDR3: TGCGCCAGCAGCCAGAAAAGGGCCGAGGGAAATGAGCAGTTCTTC.

This clone has just a few counts. The chain recombines TRBV5-1 with TRBJ1-2, with 9 bases aligning to TRBD1. This CDR3 has 16 residues. Germline-derived CDR1 and CDR2 are SGHRS and YFSETQ. V dropped 2 bases and J dropped 5; count of bases not matched to a gene: 10. CDR3 loop: CASSLTTGGDFYGYTF. The CDR3 DNA is TGCGCCAGCAGCTTAACAACAGGGGGCGATTTTTATGGCTACACCTTC.

This clone was recorded a few times. One junction end disagrees with the germline gene, perhaps due to a read error. V is TRBV20-1 and J is TRBJ2-5; no clear D gene. This CDR3 is 11 amino acids long. Per the germline V gene, CDR1 is DFQATT and CDR2 is SNEGSKA (reference sequence). CDR3 region: CSALDQVTQYF. DNA for the CDR3: TGCAGTGCTTTGGACCAAGTGACCCAGTACTTC.

The chain recombines TRBV30 with TRBJ2-2; TRBD1 is a possible D gene (6 bases). Germline CDR1 is GTSNPN and CDR2 is SVGIG (reference sequence). Trimming took off 3 bases at V and 7 bases at J, with 12 bases between the two ends. This CDR3 region has 13 residues. CDR3 sequence reads: CAWRLRGGGELFF. The CDR3 DNA follows: TGTGCCTGGAGACTGCGAGGGGGCGGGGAGCTGTTTTTT.

This chain joins TRBV9 and TRBJ2-1; 9 bases match TRBD1. The V and J ends lost 6 bases and 4 bases, in that order; junction bases with no gene match: 8. This CDR3 region has 15 residues. Germline CDR1 reads SGDLS; CDR2 reads YYNGEE. The CDR3 nucleotides are TGTGCCAGCACCCGACAGGGGGAGCCATACAATGAGCAGTTCTTC. This encodes CASTRQGEPYNEQFF.

This clone was picked up a small number of times. V and J are TRBV5-6 and TRBJ2-7, with TRBD2 as a possible D gene (6 bases). V was clipped by 4 bases and J by 3 bases, with 14 bases between them. The CDR3 length is 14 residues. Germline CDR1 SGHDT, CDR2 YYEEEE. The CDR3 sequence is CASSLLGGRYEQYF. The CDR3 region has the DNA TGTGCCAGCAGCCTCCTGGGGGGTCGCTACGAGCAGTACTTC.

The chain carries TRBV5-1 and TRBJ2-3, with 12 bases matching TRBD2. The CDR3 loop spans 16 amino acids. Germline CDR1 SGHRS, CDR2 YFSETQ. V shed 4 bases and J 0 bases; nucleotides not matched to a gene: 3. Written as DNA, the CDR3 is TGCGCCAGCAGCCTAGCGGGGGGGCCTAGCACAGATACGCAGTATTTT. Residues: CASSLAGGPSTDTQYF.

CDR3 region: CAWDRGQVYEQYF. In DNA, the CDR3 is TGTGCCTGGGACAGGGGGCAGGTCTACGAGCAGTACTTC. This sequence joins TRBV30 and TRBJ2-7, with 10 bases lining up with TRBD1. Germline-derived CDR1 and CDR2 are GTSNPN and SVGIG (reference sequence). The CDR3 totals 13 residues. Trimming took 5 bases from V and 3 from J; bases not matched to a gene: 4.

The chain links TRBV11-2 to TRBJ2-2, with TRBD2 matching 7 bases. CDR3 size: 14 residues. Germline assignment: CDR1 SGHAT and CDR2 FQNNGV. Trimming took 2 bases from V and 6 from J; bases not matched to a gene: 3. The CDR3 DNA reads as TGTGCCAGCAGCTTACTACGGGGGGCCGGGGAGCTGTTTTTT. Its translation is CASSLLRGAGELFF.

This sequence joins TRBV6-5 and TRBJ1-6, with TRBD1 matching 8 bases. Per germline, CDR1 MNHEY and CDR2 SVGAGI. The length of the CDR3 is 15 residues. After removal of 0 bases from V and 9 bases from J, the junction contained 4 bases not matched to a gene. The CDR3 DNA is TGTGCCAGCAGTTACTCCCCAGGGGGCACTTCACCCCTCCACTTT. Translating gives CASSYSPGGTSPLHF.

This chain links TRBV6-6 with TRBJ1-1; 7 nucleotides line up with TRBD1. With 4 bases clipped from V and 1 base from J, the junction kept 3 bases outside the gene matches. This CDR3 spans 14 amino acids. CDR1 is MNHNY and CDR2 is SVGAGI in the germline V gene (reference sequence). The CDR3 nucleotides read TGTGCCAGCAGTTTACGACAGGGGAACACTGAAGCTTTCTTT. Protein product: CASSLRQGNTEAFF.

Remarks on this clone: A junction end diverges from the germline sequence, so it may reflect a read error. V is TRBV7-8 and J is TRBJ2-7, with 9 bases that match TRBD1. The V gene's germline CDR1 is SGHVS and CDR2 FQNEAQ. The CDR3 has 12 amino acids. The CDR3 protein is CASSQRTGTGSF. The CDR3 nucleotides are TGTGCCAGCAGCCAAAGAACCGGGACAGGGAGCTTC.

The table lists this clone with a count of one. A read error may account for a junction end that differs from germline. This rearrangement joins TRBV30 to TRBJ1-4; D remains unclear. CDR3 size: 13 residues. Germline CDR1 and CDR2: GTSNPN and SVGIG (reference sequence). CDR3 sequence: CAWRMNEYEKPFF. For the CDR3, the DNA is TGTGCCTGGAGAATGAACGAGTACGAAAAACCGTTTTTT. The variable domain in full, completed from reference TRBV30 and TRBJ1-4, reads SQTIHQWPATLVQPVGSPLSLECTVEGTSNPNLYWYRQAAGRGLQLLFYSVGIGQISSEVPQNLSASRPQDRQFILSSKKLLLSDSGFYLCAWRMNEYEKPFFGSGTQLSVL.

The V call is TRBV7-2, the J call TRBJ1-6; 9 bases match TRBD1. This CDR3 is built from 16 residues. Losses at the gene ends were 1 base for V and 9 bases for J; bases not matched to a gene: 7. From germline, CDR1 is SGHTA and CDR2 FQGNSA. CDR3: CASSLGGQGLGSPLHF. The CDR3 DNA sequence: TGTGCCAGCAGCTTAGGTGGACAGGGGCTGGGTTCACCCCTCCACTTT. Full variable domain (missing parts from reference TRBV7-2 and TRBJ1-6): GAGVSQSPSNKVTEKGKDVELRCDPISGHTALYWYRQSLGQGLEFLIYFQGNSAPDKSGLPSDRFSAERTGGSVSTLTIQRTQQEDSAVYLCASSLGGQGLGSPLHFGNGTRLTVT.

The rearrangement joins TRBV25-1 to TRBJ2-5; D is tentatively TRBD1 or TRBD2 (5 bases each). The CDR3 runs to 14 residues. Between the trimmed V and J ends, which lost 8 bases and 5 bases, there was a span of 18 bases. The germline CDR1 and CDR2 sequences are MGHDK and SYGVNS. CDR3 amino acids: CASGGDLTGETQYF. The CDR3 DNA reads TGTGCCAGCGGGGGAGACCTAACGGGGGAGACCCAGTACTTC.

This clone was observed a few times. The CDR3 region is CAWSSRGGLAEAFF. The CDR3 nucleotides read TGTGCCTGGAGTTCACGGGGGGGTCTGGCTGAAGCTTTCTTT. The V and J genes are TRBV30 and TRBJ1-1, with a tentative D call TRBD1 (5 bases). This CDR3 region has 14 residues. Germline values: CDR1 GTSNPN, CDR2 SVGIG (reference sequence). Deletions cut 2 bases from V and 6 bases from J, with 16 bases between.

The genes are TRBV4-3 and TRBJ1-6, with D hard to call. Trimming pared 0 bases from V and 8 bases from J, leaving 8 bases between. CDR1 is LGHNA, CDR2 YSLEER, per germline. This CDR3 comprises 14 residues. CDR3 bases: TGCGCCAGCAGCCAAGAGTACAGCGATTCACCCCTCCACTTT. This translates into CASSQEYSDSPLHF.

The J gene is TRBJ2-1, the V gene TRBV30; no firm D call. The CDR3 contains 13 residues. Germline V gene data show CDR1 as GTSNPN and CDR2 as SVGIG (reference sequence). V was pared by 2 bases and J by 3 bases, with 8 bases between. CDR3 amino acids: CAWSSQDYNEQFF. The CDR3 DNA reads as TGTGCCTGGAGTTCGCAAGACTACAATGAGCAGTTCTTC.

This clone has just one count. V is TRBV14 and J is TRBJ2-7; D not resolved. Germline CDR1 SGHDN, CDR2 FVKESK. The V and J ends lost 4 bases and 2 bases respectively, with 12 bases between them. The CDR3 has 14 residues. CDR3 in DNA: TGTGCCAGCAGCCCGCCGGGCCCAACCTACGAGCAGTACTTC. Translated, it gives CASSPPGPTYEQYF.